One sample yielded the 20 T cell receptor beta chains listed below, sequenced in a study of control samples from healthy donors and cancer patients (dated by TCRdb to about 2020). The receptor library was made with the immunoSEQ multiplex PCR assay. TCRdb carries this immuneACCESS record with in-frame sequences only. Its versions omit some clonotypes, under half of them owing to an unresolved V gene in the studies checked, with the rest unexplained. Here the sample has 150,000 to 200,000 clones; roughly 94% occur a single time. 13% to 15% of the sample is in the top ten clones. Sequenced input: PBMCs. The receptor set was obtained from a man in his sixties with colorectal cancer.

The gene calls are TRBV21-1 and TRBJ2-7; the tabulated D call, TRBD1, remains unverified against the DNA. TRBV21-1 corresponds to a pseudogene. This CDR3 has 14 amino acids. The DNA for the CDR3 is TGTGCCAGCACCGTCGGACAGGGCGATTACGAGCAGTACTTC. Its translation: CASTVGQGDYEQYF.

This chain connects TRBV2 to TRBJ2-2, with D uncertain. From germline, CDR1 is SNHLY and CDR2 FYNNEI. The CDR3 has 13 residues. V shed 4 bases and J shed 1 base, with 4 bases lying between them. The CDR3 is CASSGENTGELFF. The DNA for the CDR3 is TGTGCCAGCAGTGGAGAGAACACCGGGGAGCTGTTTTTT.

The chain has TRBV6-5 and TRBJ2-7; 8 bases fit TRBD1. Germline V gives CDR1 MNHEY, CDR2 SVGAGI. The CDR3 extends over 16 amino acids. Trimming at V came to 2 bases and at J to 4 bases, leaving 10 bases not matched to a gene. The CDR3 region has the DNA TGTGCCAGCAGTTACACTAGGACAGGGAAGTGGTACGAGCAGTACTTC. Translating gives CASSYTRTGKWYEQYF.

The chain links TRBV30 to TRBJ2-2; 8 bases map to TRBD2. The ends lost 4 bases at V and 4 bases at J; junction bases unmatched: 5. CDR1 and CDR2 from the germline V gene are GTSNPN and SVGIG (reference sequence). The CDR3 covers 14 residues. CDR3 region: CAWNPGGLTGELFF. The CDR3 nucleotides are TGTGCCTGGAACCCGGGGGGGCTCACCGGGGAGCTGTTTTTT.

The V and J genes are TRBV27 and TRBJ1-2; the D gene is possibly TRBD1 (6 bases). Deletions cut 6 bases from V and 8 bases from J, with 13 bases between. The CDR3 has 12 amino acids. Per germline, CDR1 MNHEY and CDR2 SMNVEV (reference sequence). The CDR3: CASSSTGFGYTF. DNA of the CDR3: TGTGCCAGCAGCTCAACAGGGTTCGGCTACACCTTC.

The rearrangement links TRBV9 to TRBJ1-6; maybe TRBD1 (5 bases). V dropped 1 base and J dropped 7 bases, with 12 bases sitting between them. CDR3 length: 15 amino acids. Germline V gene sequence: CDR1 SGDLS, CDR2 YYNGEE. The CDR3 spells CASSVSPGLNSPLHF. CDR3 in DNA: TGTGCCAGCAGCGTAAGCCCAGGGCTGAATTCACCCCTCCACTTT.

This rearrangement joins TRBV6-2 or TRBV6-3 to TRBJ2-5, with a weak D call TRBD2 (7 bases). This CDR3 is built from 16 residues. The V and J ends lost 4 bases and 4 bases respectively, with 19 bases between them. Germline loops: CDR1 MNHEY, CDR2 SVGEGT. The CDR3 region has the DNA TGTGCCAGCAGTTTGGGGCGGGGGCTGACCTCAGAGACCCAGTACTTC. Translation: CASSLGRGLTSETQYF.

This CDR3 is CASSLSGTGLRQPQHF. CDR3 DNA sequence: TGTGCCAGCAGCCTAAGCGGGACAGGGCTTCGGCAGCCCCAGCATTTT. The chain has TRBV6-2 or TRBV6-3 and TRBJ1-5, with 9 nucleotides matching TRBD1. The germline CDR1 and CDR2 sequences are MNHEY and SVGEGT. Germline trimming cut 6 bases from V and 7 bases from J; bases unmatched to any gene: 13. CDR3 length: 16 amino acids.

This clone is a singleton in its sample. The chain carries TRBV10-2 and TRBJ1-3; D is undetermined. The CDR3 totals 14 residues. CDR1 and CDR2 from the germline V gene are WSHSY and SAAADI. Trimming removed 2 bases at V and 3 bases at J, with 8 bases between. The CDR3 loop is CASSEPSDGNTIYF. CDR3 bases: TGCGCCAGCAGTGAGCCCTCCGATGGAAACACCATATATTTT.

The rearrangement links TRBV19 to TRBJ1-5; TRBD1 is a possible D gene (5 bases). The germline gives CDR1 LNHDA, CDR2 SQIVND (reference sequence). Trimming pared 9 bases from V and 2 bases from J, leaving 20 bases between. This CDR3 comprises 16 residues. The chain's CDR3 is CASRGMGGGGNQPQHF. For the CDR3, the DNA is TGTGCCAGCAGAGGGATGGGGGGGGGAGGCAATCAGCCCCAGCATTTT.

The chain has TRBV5-1 and TRBJ1-6; D unresolved. Trimming cost V 4 bases and J 4 bases, with 9 bases left between them. The germline V gene encodes CDR1 SGHRS and CDR2 YFSETQ. The CDR3 has 14 amino acids. This CDR3 is CASSQAGYNSPLHF. CDR3 DNA: TGCGCCAGCAGCCAGGCAGGTTATAATTCACCCCTCCACTTT.

The chain is built from TRBV4-1 and TRBJ2-1; 11 bases match TRBD2. The length of the CDR3 is 15 residues. Trimming removed 8 bases from V and 5 bases from J; junction bases left unmatched: 8. Looked up from germline, CDR1 is MGHRA and CDR2 is YSYEKL. CDR3 nucleotides: TGCGCCAGCTCCTACTTAGCGGGGGGGAACAATGAGCAGTTCTTC. Its translation is CASSYLAGGNNEQFF.

This chain joins TRBV20-1 and TRBJ2-1; the D is unclear. Per the germline V gene, CDR1 is DFQATT and CDR2 is SNEGSKA (reference sequence). The ends were cut back, 5 bases at V and 10 bases at J, with 12 bases in the middle. CDR3 length equals 11 residues. In DNA, the CDR3 is TGCAGTGCTCTCTCCCCTGGGGAGCAGTTCTTC. Protein: CSALSPGEQFF.

The chain joins TRBV25-1 to TRBJ1-2; D unclear. CDR3 size: 13 residues. Trimming stripped 5 bases from V and 6 bases from J, with 13 bases between. Germline V gives CDR1 MGHDK, CDR2 SYGVNS. The CDR3 reads CASSHRGVDGYTF. CDR3 bases: TGTGCCAGCAGTCACCGCGGGGTCGATGGCTACACCTTC.

The rearrangement uses TRBV18 and TRBJ2-3; D might be TRBD1 (6 bases). This CDR3 is built from 15 residues. Trimming pared 2 bases from V and 0 bases from J, leaving 9 bases between. The germline V gene encodes CDR1 KGHSH and CDR2 LQKENI. CDR3 DNA sequence: TGTGCCAGCTCACCAGCGGACAGAAGCACAGATACGCAGTATTTT. Translated: CASSPADRSTDTQYF.

This sequence joins TRBV18 and TRBJ1-2; D ambiguous. V lost 0 bases and J 4 bases, leaving 9 bases between the germline ends. Germline CDR1 KGHSH, CDR2 LQKENI. The CDR3 length is 14 residues. Here the CDR3 reads CASSPPLEAYGYTF. The CDR3, as DNA: TGTGCCAGCTCACCACCCCTCGAGGCCTATGGCTACACCTTC.

This clone has more than one count but fewer than ten. V and J are TRBV19 and TRBJ2-6; TRBD2 is a possible D gene (6 bases). CDR1 and CDR2 from the germline V gene are LNHDA and SQIVND (reference sequence). The CDR3 length is 14 residues. The V end lost 10 bases, the J end lost 0 bases, and 10 bases lay between the germline ends. CDR3 in amino acids: CATKGGSGANVLTF. CDR3 DNA: TGTGCCACCAAGGGAGGCTCTGGGGCCAACGTCCTGACTTTC.

V is TRBV6-6 and J is TRBJ2-1; D gene ambiguous. Trimming took off 6 bases at V and 5 bases at J, with 5 bases between the two ends. The CDR3 is 11 amino acids. Germline V gene lookup returns CDR1 MNHNY and CDR2 SVGAGI (reference sequence). The DNA of the CDR3 is TGTGCCAGCAGCCCCGACAATGAGCAGTTCTTC. This gives the protein CASSPDNEQFF.

The V and J genes are TRBV30 and TRBJ1-2; 7 bases map to TRBD1. Germline V gene data show CDR1 as GTSNPN and CDR2 as SVGIG (reference sequence). J lost 0 bases, V lost 3 bases, and 19 bases had no gene match. The CDR3 has 19 residues. This CDR3 is CAWRITVPGTDKANYGYTF. CDR3 nucleotide sequence: TGTGCCTGGAGGATTACCGTGCCGGGGACAGATAAAGCTAACTATGGCTACACCTTC. The variable domain in full, with the rest retrieved from reference TRBV30 and TRBJ1-2, is SQTIHQWPATLVQPVGSPLSLECTVEGTSNPNLYWYRQAAGRGLQLLFYSVGIGQISSEVPQNLSASRPQDRQFILSSKKLLLSDSGFYLCAWRITVPGTDKANYGYTFGSGTRLTVV.

This sequence joins TRBV5-1 and TRBJ2-3; D gene unclear. Germline values: CDR1 SGHRS, CDR2 YFSETQ. The CDR3 is made up of 11 amino acids. V was trimmed by 0 bases and J by 4 bases, leaving 0 bases between them. CDR3 sequence: CASSLADTQYF. CDR3 coding DNA: TGCGCCAGCAGCTTGGCAGATACGCAGTATTTT.